These 22 T cell receptor beta chains were sequenced from one sample in a study of OX40 agonist ivuxolimab in advanced cancers. This table comes from immunoSEQ multiplex PCR, and its TCRdb copy is limited to in-frame clones, with some not included. Of 70,000 to 95,000 clones in the sample, around four fifths are singletons; the top ten hold less than 0.85%. Sequencing used CD4+ or CD8+ T cells sorted from blood, obtained in a trial of the OX40 agonist ivuxolimab. Receptor source: an adult with an advanced solid tumor such as melanoma, head and neck, liver or kidney cancer.

The chain links TRBV18 to TRBJ1-4, with D hard to call. Germline CDR1 KGHSH, CDR2 LQKENI. Trimming removed 1 base at V and 7 bases at J, with 4 bases between. This CDR3 contains 12 residues. CDR3 residues: CASSPRGEKLFF. The CDR3 DNA follows: TGTGCCAGCTCACCACGAGGTGAAAAACTGTTTTTT.

The chain employs TRBV7-9 and TRBJ2-5, with a possible D match to TRBD2 (7 bases). The V gene's germline CDR1 is SEHNR and CDR2 FQNEAQ (reference sequence). V was shortened by 1 base and J by 4 bases, with 13 bases between the two germline ends. The CDR3 is made up of 15 amino acids. CDR3 sequence: CASSLVRGGRETQYF. Written as DNA, the CDR3 is TGTGCCAGCAGCTTAGTCAGGGGCGGGAGAGAGACCCAGTACTTC.

The chain is built from TRBV27 and TRBJ1-6; no firm D call. The V end lost 0 bases, the J end lost 3 bases, and 9 bases lay between the germline ends. Per germline, CDR1 MNHEY and CDR2 SMNVEV (reference sequence). The CDR3 extends over 16 amino acids. The CDR3 protein is CASSLSAVNYNSPLHF. Here the CDR3 DNA reads TGTGCCAGCAGTTTATCGGCCGTTAACTATAATTCACCCCTCCACTTT.

The chain employs TRBV28 and TRBJ2-1, with D possibly being TRBD1 (5 bases). V lost 5 bases and J lost 7, with 6 bases in between. Germline-derived CDR1 and CDR2 are MDHEN and SYDVKM. The CDR3 consists of 11 residues. The CDR3 loop is CASSRGNEQFF. The CDR3 nucleotides are TGTGCCAGCAGTAGGGGTAATGAGCAGTTCTTC.

The chain links TRBV5-1 to TRBJ2-3, with TRBD2 as a possible D gene (5 bases). Germline lookup yields CDR1 SGHRS and CDR2 YFSETQ. The CDR3 consists of 17 residues. Trimming left V 3 bases short and J 2 bases short, with 19 bases between. The CDR3 reads CASSSRSPGEPTDTQYF. For the CDR3, the DNA is TGCGCCAGCAGCTCAAGATCCCCCGGGGAGCCCACAGATACGCAGTATTTT.

V and J are TRBV10-3 and TRBJ1-1, with D possibly being TRBD1 (6 bases). This CDR3 spans 15 amino acids. Germline V lookup: CDR1 ENHRY, CDR2 SYGVKD. V was pared by 6 bases and J by 1 base, with 15 bases between. Here the CDR3 DNA reads TGTGCCATCAGGGAGGTCAGGGGCCAGAACACTGAAGCTTTCTTT. Protein sequence: CAIREVRGQNTEAFF.

This sequence joins TRBV2 and TRBJ1-5; the match to TRBD1 covers 7 bases. Germline trimming cut 4 bases from V and 4 bases from J; bases unmatched to any gene: 4. In germline, CDR1 is SNHLY, CDR2 FYNNEI. The CDR3 is 14 residues long. The CDR3 DNA follows: TGTGCCAGCAGTGGACAGGGCGGTAATCAGCCCCAGCATTTT. Amino acids: CASSGQGGNQPQHF.

V and J are TRBV21-1 and TRBJ2-5; the table calls TRBD2, which could not be checked here. TRBV21-1 represents a pseudogene. There are 11 residues in the CDR3. CDR3 coding DNA: TGTGCCAGCAGCTTAGAGGAGACCCAGTACTTC. It specifies CASSLEETQYF.

The V and J genes are TRBV15 and TRBJ2-5, with a tentative D call TRBD1 (6 bases). This CDR3 is 13 amino acids long. Germline V gives CDR1 LNHNV, CDR2 YYDKDF (reference sequence). Deletions cut 0 bases from V and 9 bases from J, with 11 bases between. DNA of the CDR3: TGTGCCACCAGCAGAGATCCAAGGGGGTCCCAGTACTTC. Protein: CATSRDPRGSQYF.

CDR3 bases: TGTGCTAGTGGTTTGGAGAGAAACACTGAAGCTTTCTTT. The encoded protein is CASGLERNTEAFF. The J gene is TRBJ1-1, the V gene TRBV12-5; D not resolved. The V gene's germline CDR1 is LGHNT and CDR2 FRNRAP. This CDR3 is built from 13 residues. V lost 1 base to trimming and J lost 2 bases, with 5 bases between them.

This chain joins TRBV4-1 and TRBJ2-7; D is undetermined. Trimming removed 3 bases at V and 4 bases at J, with 22 bases between. Germline V gene sequence: CDR1 MGHRA, CDR2 YSYEKL. This CDR3 region has 17 residues. In DNA form, the CDR3 reads TGCGCCAGCAGCCAGTTTTCCGGGCCCCGGAAGGGATACGAGCAGTACTTC. This gives the protein CASSQFSGPRKGYEQYF.

This clone was recorded only once. The chain is built from TRBV29-1 and TRBJ1-4, with D hard to call. Trimming took 4 bases from V and 0 from J, leaving 12 bases between them. This CDR3 is 15 amino acids long. From germline, CDR1 is SQVTM and CDR2 ANQGSEA. As DNA, the CDR3 is TGCAGCGTTGTCGTACAGCTAGCAACTAATGAAAAACTGTTTTTT. Amino acid sequence: CSVVVQLATNEKLFF.

The chain is built from TRBV5-6 and TRBJ1-2, with D possibly matching TRBD1 (5 bases). The CDR3 has 16 residues. The V and J ends lost 3 bases and 8 bases respectively, with 23 bases between them. Germline V gene lookup returns CDR1 SGHDT and CDR2 YYEEEE. The CDR3 reads CASSYRDGGLSGGYTF. In nucleotides, the CDR3 is TGTGCCAGCAGCTACCGGGACGGAGGACTTTCGGGGGGCTACACCTTC.

The chain recombines TRBV10-3 with TRBJ1-1; D not certain. Trimming took off 4 bases at V and 1 base at J, with 7 bases between the two ends. CDR1 and CDR2 (germline): ENHRY, SYGVKD. The CDR3 contains 13 residues. CDR3 DNA: TGTGCCATCAGTGTGGGCAAGAACACTGAAGCTTTCTTT. It encodes CAISVGKNTEAFF.

On this clone: Other DNA variants within this sample encode the same CDR3. The chain joins TRBV6-5 to TRBJ1-2; D perhaps matches TRBD1 (6 bases). V was trimmed by 7 bases and J by 6 bases, leaving 12 bases between them. Germline CDR1 is MNHEY and CDR2 is SVGAGI. This CDR3 region has 12 residues. The CDR3 here is CASTEQGNGYTF. CDR3 bases: TGTGCCAGCACTGAACAGGGAAATGGCTACACCTTC.

The chain recombines TRBV6-5 with TRBJ1-3; D is undetermined. Germline V CDR1 and CDR2: MNHEY, SVGAGI. Trimming shortened V by 6 bases and J by 4 bases, and 16 bases separated the two germline ends. The CDR3 has 15 amino acids. For the CDR3, the DNA is TGTGCCAGCAGCCCCCAACCCTCGAAGGGAAACACCATATATTTT. Amino acids: CASSPQPSKGNTIYF.

This clone showed up just once. The rearrangement joins TRBV7-2 to TRBJ2-7; 8 nucleotides agree with TRBD2. CDR3 length: 15 residues. The ends lost 2 bases at V and 0 bases at J; junction bases unmatched: 3. CDR1 is SGHTA, CDR2 FQGNSA, per germline. The CDR3: CASSLIAGGSYEQYF. The DNA of the CDR3 is TGTGCCAGCAGCTTAATTGCGGGAGGCTCCTACGAGCAGTACTTC.

The chain links TRBV25-1 to TRBJ1-1, with D uncertain. This CDR3 contains 14 residues. The germline CDR1 and CDR2 sequences are MGHDK and SYGVNS. V was clipped by 6 bases and J by 4 bases, with 15 bases between them. Here the CDR3 reads CASRETPGVTEAFF. The CDR3 DNA follows: TGTGCCAGCAGGGAGACACCTGGGGTCACTGAAGCTTTCTTT.

The chain recombines TRBV7-8 with TRBJ1-1; no definite D call. The germline V gene encodes CDR1 SGHVS and CDR2 FQNEAQ. CDR3 size: 15 residues. V was shortened by 1 base and J by 3 bases, with 12 bases between the two germline ends. CDR3 loop: CASSLGAGGDTEAFF. As DNA, the CDR3 is TGTGCCAGCAGCTTAGGGGCAGGTGGGGACACTGAAGCTTTCTTT.

V usage is TRBV6-1 and J usage is TRBJ1-2; tentatively, D is TRBD1 (5 bases). V was clipped by 7 bases and J by 0 bases, with 15 bases between them. Germline CDR1 reads MNHNS; CDR2 reads SASEGT. There are 15 residues in the CDR3. CDR3 bases: TGTGCCAGCACCGCCGGCGGGGCTGCTAACTATGGCTACACCTTC. Its protein is CASTAGGAANYGYTF.

This chain joins TRBV5-4 and TRBJ1-2, with TRBD1 matching over 9 bases. CDR1 SGHNT and CDR2 YYREEE come from the germline V gene (reference sequence). This CDR3 is 13 amino acids long. V dropped 2 bases and J dropped 7; count of bases not matched to a gene: 3. The CDR3 region has the DNA TGTGCCAGCAGCTTACAGGGGGCAGGTGGCTACACCTTC. Encoded protein: CASSLQGAGGYTF.

This chain connects TRBV27 to TRBJ2-1; 8 nucleotides match TRBD1. CDR1 and CDR2 (germline): MNHEY, SMNVEV (reference sequence). The V segment lost 7 bases and the J segment 6 bases; nucleotides outside the gene matches: 5. The CDR3 sequence is 13 residues long. Here the CDR3 reads CASIRTGSNEQFF. CDR3 nucleotide sequence: TGTGCCAGCATACGGACAGGGAGCAATGAGCAGTTCTTC.